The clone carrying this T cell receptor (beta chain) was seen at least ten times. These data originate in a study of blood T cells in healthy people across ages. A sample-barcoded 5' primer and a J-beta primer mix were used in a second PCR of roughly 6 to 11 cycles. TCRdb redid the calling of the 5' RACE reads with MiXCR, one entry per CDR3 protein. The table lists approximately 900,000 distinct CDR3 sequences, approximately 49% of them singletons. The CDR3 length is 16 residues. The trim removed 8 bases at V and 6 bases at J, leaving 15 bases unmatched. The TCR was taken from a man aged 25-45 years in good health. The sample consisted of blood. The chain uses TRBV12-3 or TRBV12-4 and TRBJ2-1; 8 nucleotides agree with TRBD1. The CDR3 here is CASGPQDRVESNEQFF. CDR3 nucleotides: TGTGCCAGCGGCCCACAGGACAGGGTTGAGTCCAATGAGCAGTTCTTC.